This passage covers 4 T cell receptor beta chains from one sample sequenced in a study of blood T cell repertoires in COVID-19. Measured with immunoSEQ multiplex PCR; TCRdb has only the in-frame clones, and not every one. The table includes around 300,000 clones, 80% to 90% detected once. The sample consisted of peripheral blood. The receptors were gathered from a woman in her 70s with acute or convalescent COVID-19.

This clone was seen only once. The gene calls are TRBV20-1 and TRBJ1-1; D might be TRBD1 (5 bases). Germline V gives CDR1 DFQATT, CDR2 SNEGSKA (reference sequence). This CDR3 is built from 10 residues. Trimming pared 4 bases from V and 11 bases from J, leaving 11 bases between. The CDR3 DNA reads TGCAGTGCTATCAGTGGGGCTGCTTTCTTT. This encodes CSAISGAAFF.

This sequence joins TRBV6-4 and TRBJ1-2, with TRBD1 identical over 7 bases. This CDR3 is built from 13 residues. Germline assignment: CDR1 MRHNA and CDR2 SNTAGT. The CDR3 sequence is CGRGRGICGGYTF. The CDR3 DNA sequence: TGTGGGAGGGGCAGGGGGATTTGCGGTGGCTACACCTTC.

This rearrangement joins TRBV3-1 (or the pseudogene TRBV3-2) to TRBJ2-7; 7 nucleotides agree with TRBD2. V lost 1 base, J lost 0 bases, and 0 bases stayed unmatched. Germline-derived CDR1 and CDR2 are LGHDT and YNNKEL (reference sequence). The CDR3 loop spans 14 amino acids. The DNA for the CDR3 is TGTGCCAGCAGCCAAGCGGGGGGCTCCTACGAGCAGTACTTC. Translating it yields CASSQAGGSYEQYF.

V is TRBV7-9 and J is TRBJ1-5, with a possible D match to TRBD1 (6 bases). Germline V gene data show CDR1 as SEHNR and CDR2 as FQNEAQ (reference sequence). The CDR3 sequence is 16 residues long. The V end lost 5 bases, the J end lost 3 bases, and 17 bases lay between the germline ends. CDR3 sequence reads: CASSPLADRPNQPQHF. Written as DNA, the CDR3 is TGTGCCAGCAGCCCCCTGGCAGACAGGCCCAATCAGCCCCAGCATTTT.